This TCR beta chain derives from a study of control samples from healthy donors and cancer patients. Assay: immunoSEQ multiplex PCR; the TCRdb copy retains only in-frame clones and omits some. This sample has about 70,000 clones; roughly 84% occur once, and the top ten carry 2.9%. This CDR3 region has 14 residues. Trimming shortened V by 6 bases and J by 5 bases, and 14 bases separated the two germline ends. CDR1 and CDR2 from the germline V gene are LGHNT and FRNRAP. The receptor was isolated from a woman between 50 and 59 years old with lung cancer. V is TRBV12-5 and J is TRBJ1-5; D is uncertain. Sequencing used PBMCs. In DNA, the CDR3 is TGTGCTAGTGGCCCGGACGGAGCTCATCAGCCCCAGCATTTT. Encoded protein: CASGPDGAHQPQHF.